This T cell receptor (beta chain) comes out of a study of shared clonotypes between healthy human individuals (dated by TCRdb to about 2020). At the level of the whole study: The cohort included a few men and a couple of women between 18 and 49 years of age. To increase sequencing depth and limit assay-specific biases, different laboratories used diverse techniques to prepare libraries and sequence TCR repertoires. Each donor's leukapheresis produced roughly between about 0.85 and 10 billion PBMCs. Blood TCR repertoires of a handful of healthy adults were deeply sequenced to estimate repertoire size and the extent of clonotype sharing between individuals. For each donor, CD4 naive and CD4 memory were each given three plates, CD8 naive was given two plates, and CD8 memory was given one plate. Overall study outcomes, separate from this receptor: Because the study included only a small number of donors, the genetic and exposure-history diversity represented was limited. Across several donors, approximately 4.9% of naive CD4, roughly 3.3% of naive CD8, approximately 2.5% of memory CD4, and 0.4% of memory CD8 clonotypes were shared. Sampling was restricted to blood, and TCR repertoires in tissue are likely to differ from TCR repertoires in blood. Estimated clonotype richness was generally larger for naive than for memory subsets. Compared with non-shared clonotypes, the clonotypes found in all four sorted-subset donors had higher generation probabilities. Even with the large sequencing depth, rarefaction of the sorted-subset datasets indicated that sequencing was incomplete. Pairwise subsampling led to the expectation that sequencing depth would affect the degree of clonotype sharing among donors.

This clone was seen only a few times. Its antigen remains undetermined. No base qualities exist here, and no much larger clone lies one base off it. This sample includes further DNA sequences coding for the same CDR3. TCR CDR3 regions were amplified from genomic DNA by multiplex PCR using the deep immunoSEQ assay. Genomic DNA extracted from each cell subset was distributed evenly over all wells of several immunoSEQ 96-well plates, and each plate served as one replicate. For sorted subsets, roughly 0.2 ug genomic DNA, equal to about 30,000 T cell genomes, was loaded into each replicate PCR. The purified libraries were quantified using a Qubit 3.0 fluorometer, sized with a Bioanalyzer 2100, and then quantified again using the KAPA Library Quantification kit. Every immunoSEQ 96-well plate was sequenced on a separate single-read 150-cycle Illumina NextSeq 550 flow cell. As for the original processing: Because the immunoSEQ output included only junctional sequences and no quality scores, the filtering could not be the same as the filtering used for full-length reads. Sequences were annotated with PyIR, a Python wrapper for IgBLAST v1.9, using IMGT germline references to assign V/J genes and CDR3. Any read was removed if the V/J assignment was weak (E-value above 1e-6), the CDR3 was missing, or the read contained stop codons, out-of-frame junctions, or ambiguous translated residues. V3J clonotypes were defined as sequences sharing the same inferred V gene, J gene, and CDR3 amino acid sequence. The percentage overlap between two repertoires was calculated by dividing the number of shared unique clonotypes by the size of the smaller repertoire. RTK rarefaction, the Chao1 estimator, and Recon v2.1 estimates of unobserved clonotypes were used to assess repertoire richness. For all TCRbeta clonotypes obtained by the gDNA method from a few donors, generation probabilities were computed with OLGA. TCRdb took over this immuneACCESS table, retaining in-frame rearrangements with V and J assigned. Such tables are incomplete; in checked studies, under half of the missing clones stem from an unresolved V gene, and the remainder is unexplained. D and trimming were read from the DNA, whereas the V and J calls and clone size are those reported in that table. This sample lists a few million clones; around 92% were detected once. 0.3% to 0.45% of the sample rests with the top ten.

Donors were healthy HIV-negative adults with no recently reported acute infections or vaccinations. Every donor was a Caucasian adult residing in Nashville, Tennessee, USA. CD4+ T cells were enriched by magnetic negative selection, after which naive cells were positively selected on CD45RA and the negative fraction was taken as the memory subset. After blood collection by leukapheresis, PBMCs were isolated using Ficoll-Histopaque density gradient centrifugation and then cryopreserved in the vapor phase of liquid nitrogen. Purity and quantity of every magnetically sorted T cell population were checked by analytical flow cytometry. Each sorted fraction had its genomic DNA isolated and then quantified by UV absorbance on a Nanodrop 2000c. This receptor was taken from a man aged 18-30 years in good health. Some clones in this sample may be carry-over from other donors' samples. Specimen: naive CD4+ T cells from PBMCs. Sample cell subset or site, as interpreted from the label and publication: CD45RA+ positively selected.

The nucleotide sequence is given as TGTGCCTGGAGTCTAGATAGCAATCAGCCCCAGCATTTT. The encoded protein is CAWSLDSNQPQHF. Recombination joined TRBV30 with TRBJ1-5; the D gene cannot be named for sure. V and J are truncated by 2 bases and 0 bases respectively, leaving an intervening sequence of 5 bases. From the cysteine up to the phenylalanine, the CDR3 has a length of 13 residues. Only the CDR3 DNA is retained, 39 bases long and in frame from the first base. Looking up the germline V gene (reference sequence) yields CDR1 GTSNPN and CDR2 SVGIG.